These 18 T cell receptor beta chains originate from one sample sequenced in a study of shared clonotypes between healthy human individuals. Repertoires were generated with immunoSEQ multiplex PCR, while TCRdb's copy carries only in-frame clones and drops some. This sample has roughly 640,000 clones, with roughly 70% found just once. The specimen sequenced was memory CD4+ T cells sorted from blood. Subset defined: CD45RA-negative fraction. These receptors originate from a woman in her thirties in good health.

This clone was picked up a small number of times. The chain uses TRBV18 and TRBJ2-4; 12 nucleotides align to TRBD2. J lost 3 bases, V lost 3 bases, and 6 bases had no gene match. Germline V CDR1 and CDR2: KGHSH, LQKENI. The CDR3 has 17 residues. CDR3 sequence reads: CASSPLTSGSGKNIQYF. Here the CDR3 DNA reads TGTGCCAGCTCACCCCTGACTAGCGGGAGTGGCAAAAACATTCAGTACTTC.

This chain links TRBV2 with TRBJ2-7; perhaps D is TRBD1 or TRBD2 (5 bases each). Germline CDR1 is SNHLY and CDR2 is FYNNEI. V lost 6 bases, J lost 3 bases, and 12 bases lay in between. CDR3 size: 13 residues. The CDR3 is CASSPRDGYEQYF. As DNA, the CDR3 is TGTGCCAGCAGCCCCCGGGACGGCTACGAGCAGTACTTC.

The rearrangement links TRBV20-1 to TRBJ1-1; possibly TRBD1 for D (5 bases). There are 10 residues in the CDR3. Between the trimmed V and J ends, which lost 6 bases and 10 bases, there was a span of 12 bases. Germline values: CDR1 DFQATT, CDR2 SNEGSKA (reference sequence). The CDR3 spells CSAEGGGAFF. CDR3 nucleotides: TGCAGTGCCGAAGGCGGGGGAGCTTTCTTT.

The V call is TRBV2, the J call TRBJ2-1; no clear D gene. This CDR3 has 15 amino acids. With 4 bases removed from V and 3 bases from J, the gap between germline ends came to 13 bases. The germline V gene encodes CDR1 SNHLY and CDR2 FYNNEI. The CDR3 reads CASSVSIDGYNEQFF. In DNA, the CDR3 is TGTGCCAGCAGTGTAAGTATCGATGGCTACAATGAGCAGTTCTTC.

The CDR3 loop reads CSVESKGRNEQFF. The CDR3, as DNA: TGCAGCGTTGAATCTAAGGGAAGAAATGAGCAGTTCTTC. The V call is TRBV29-1, the J call TRBJ2-1, with D unclear. Trimming shortened V by 2 bases and J by 7 bases, and 12 bases separated the two germline ends. Germline lookup yields CDR1 SQVTM and CDR2 ANQGSEA. The CDR3 is made up of 13 amino acids.

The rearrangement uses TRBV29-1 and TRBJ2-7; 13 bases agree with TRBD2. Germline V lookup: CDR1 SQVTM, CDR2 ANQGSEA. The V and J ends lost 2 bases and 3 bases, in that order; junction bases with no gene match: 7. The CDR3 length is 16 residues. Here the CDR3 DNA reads TGCAGCGTTGAAAGGACTAGCGGGAGCCGGGGCTACGAGCAGTACTTC. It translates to CSVERTSGSRGYEQYF.

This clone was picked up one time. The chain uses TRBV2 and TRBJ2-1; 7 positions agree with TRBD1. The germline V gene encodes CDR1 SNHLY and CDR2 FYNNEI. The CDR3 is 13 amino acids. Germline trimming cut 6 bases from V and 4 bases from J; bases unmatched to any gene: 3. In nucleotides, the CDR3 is TGTGCCAGCAGCTTGGACAGGTACAATGAGCAGTTCTTC. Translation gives CASSLDRYNEQFF.

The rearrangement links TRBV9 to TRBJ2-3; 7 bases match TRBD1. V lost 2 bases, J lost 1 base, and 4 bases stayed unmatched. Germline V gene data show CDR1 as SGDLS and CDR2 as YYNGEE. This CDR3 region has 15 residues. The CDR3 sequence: CASSVGTARTDTQYF. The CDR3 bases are TGTGCCAGCAGCGTGGGGACAGCCCGCACAGATACGCAGTATTTT.

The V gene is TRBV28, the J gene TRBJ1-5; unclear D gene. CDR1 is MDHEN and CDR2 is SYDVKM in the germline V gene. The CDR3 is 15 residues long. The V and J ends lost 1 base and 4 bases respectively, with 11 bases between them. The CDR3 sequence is CASSLLRSVNQPQHF. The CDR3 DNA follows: TGTGCCAGCAGTTTATTACGATCGGTGAATCAGCCCCAGCATTTT. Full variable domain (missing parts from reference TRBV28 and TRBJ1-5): DVKVTQSSRYLVKRTGEKVFLECVQDMDHENMFWYRQDPGLGLRLIYFSYDVKMKEKGDIPEGYSVSREKKERFSLILESASTNQTSMYLCASSLLRSVNQPQHFGDGTRLSIL.

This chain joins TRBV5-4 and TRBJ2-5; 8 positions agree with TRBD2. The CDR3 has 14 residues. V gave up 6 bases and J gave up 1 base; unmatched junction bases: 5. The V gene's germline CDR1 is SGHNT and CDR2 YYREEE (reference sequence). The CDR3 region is CASMIGTSQETQYF. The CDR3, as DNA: TGTGCCAGCATGATCGGGACTAGCCAAGAGACCCAGTACTTC.

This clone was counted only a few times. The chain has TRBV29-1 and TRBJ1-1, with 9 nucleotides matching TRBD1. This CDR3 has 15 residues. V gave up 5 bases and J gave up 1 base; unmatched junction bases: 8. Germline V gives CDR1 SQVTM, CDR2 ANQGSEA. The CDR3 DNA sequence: TGCAGCGTTATCGGCGCGGACAGGGGGAACACTGAAGCTTTCTTT. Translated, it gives CSVIGADRGNTEAFF.

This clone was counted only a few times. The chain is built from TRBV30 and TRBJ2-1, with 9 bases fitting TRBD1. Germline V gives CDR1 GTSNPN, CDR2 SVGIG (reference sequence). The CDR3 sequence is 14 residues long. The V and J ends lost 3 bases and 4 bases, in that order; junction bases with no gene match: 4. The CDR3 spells CAWSSGTGYNEQFF. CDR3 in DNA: TGTGCCTGGAGCTCCGGGACAGGGTACAATGAGCAGTTCTTC.

CDR3 sequence: CASRQEQGVYEKLFF. The CDR3 nucleotides are TGTGCAAGTCGCCAGGAGCAGGGGGTGTACGAAAAACTGTTTTTT. This sequence joins TRBV12-2 and TRBJ1-4; the D call of TRBD1 is as the table states it, not checked on the DNA. TRBV12-2 constitutes a pseudogene. The CDR3 runs 15 residues.

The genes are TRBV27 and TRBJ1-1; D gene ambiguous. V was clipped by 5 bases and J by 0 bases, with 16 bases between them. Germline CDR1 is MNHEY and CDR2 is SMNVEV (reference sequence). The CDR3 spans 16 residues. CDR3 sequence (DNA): TGTGCCAGCAGTATCCGGACTCATGGGATGAACACTGAAGCTTTCTTT. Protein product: CASSIRTHGMNTEAFF.

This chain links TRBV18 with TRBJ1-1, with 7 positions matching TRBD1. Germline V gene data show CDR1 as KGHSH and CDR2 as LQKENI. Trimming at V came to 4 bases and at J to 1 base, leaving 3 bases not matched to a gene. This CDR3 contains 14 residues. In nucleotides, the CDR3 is TGTGCCAGCTCACAGGGACAGCAGAACACTGAAGCTTTCTTT. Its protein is CASSQGQQNTEAFF.

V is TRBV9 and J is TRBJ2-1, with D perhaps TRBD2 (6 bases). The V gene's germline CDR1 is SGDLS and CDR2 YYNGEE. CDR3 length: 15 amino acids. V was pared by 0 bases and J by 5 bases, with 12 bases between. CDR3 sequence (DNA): TGTGCCAGCAGCGTAGCCGGGAGAATCGACAATGAGCAGTTCTTC. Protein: CASSVAGRIDNEQFF.

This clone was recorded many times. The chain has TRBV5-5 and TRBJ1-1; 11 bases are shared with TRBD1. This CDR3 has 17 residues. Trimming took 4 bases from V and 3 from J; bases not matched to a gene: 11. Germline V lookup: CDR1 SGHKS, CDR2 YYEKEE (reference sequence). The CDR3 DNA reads TGTGCCAGCAGCCACCGGGACAGGGGGAGGTTCGACACTGAAGCTTTCTTT. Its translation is CASSHRDRGRFDTEAFF.

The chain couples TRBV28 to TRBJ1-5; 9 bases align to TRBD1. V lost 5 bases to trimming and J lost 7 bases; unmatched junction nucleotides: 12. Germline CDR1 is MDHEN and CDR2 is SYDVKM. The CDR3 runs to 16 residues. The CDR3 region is CASSRVRQGGEQPQHF. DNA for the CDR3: TGTGCCAGCAGTAGGGTACGACAGGGGGGAGAGCAGCCCCAGCATTTT.